These 19 T cell receptor beta chains came from one sample sequenced in a study of blood T cell repertoires in COVID-19. The data were produced by immunoSEQ multiplex PCR, yet TCRdb's version contains in-frame clones alone and is incomplete. The sample holds approximately 300,000 clones, around 90% seen once. Sequencing input: peripheral blood. These receptors all come from a man younger than 35 with active or convalescent COVID-19.

The rearrangement joins TRBV5-1 to TRBJ2-5, with 7 nucleotides matching TRBD2. The germline V gene has CDR1 SGHRS and CDR2 YFSETQ. V lost 2 bases to trimming and J lost 4 bases; unmatched junction nucleotides: 8. The CDR3 totals 15 residues. CDR3 in amino acids: CASSLGQRGGETQYF. The CDR3 region has the DNA TGCGCCAGCAGCTTAGGGCAGCGGGGAGGAGAGACCCAGTACTTC.

This sequence joins TRBV5-6 and TRBJ2-3; tentatively, D is TRBD2 (6 bases). CDR3 size: 11 residues. V lost 7 bases and J lost 9, with 12 bases in between. Germline CDR1 is SGHDT and CDR2 is YYEEEE. The CDR3 coding sequence is TGTGCCAGCCGGGACTCAGGGACGCAGTATTTT. Residues: CASRDSGTQYF.

This sequence joins TRBV5-1 and TRBJ2-2; possible D gene TRBD1, 5 bases. Per the germline V gene, CDR1 is SGHRS and CDR2 is YFSETQ. This CDR3 is built from 16 residues. V lost 2 bases to trimming and J lost 2 bases, with 13 bases between them. Written as DNA, the CDR3 is TGCGCCAGCAGCTTAAGACAGCCGATAAACACCGGGGAGCTGTTTTTT. Translating it yields CASSLRQPINTGELFF.

The chain links TRBV7-8 to TRBJ2-5; 12 nucleotides line up with TRBD2. Per germline, CDR1 SGHVS and CDR2 FQNEAQ. With 3 bases clipped from V and 1 base from J, the junction kept 3 bases outside the gene matches. The CDR3 is 16 residues long. The CDR3 DNA sequence: TGTGCCAGCAGCTTCCAGACTAGCGGGGGCCAAGAGACCCAGTACTTC. This codes for CASSFQTSGGQETQYF.

The CDR3 nucleotides are TGTGCCAGCAGCCAAGGGAACCTGGACTTGCCCCTCCACTTT. As protein: CASSQGNLDLPLHF. V and J are TRBV3-1 (or the pseudogene TRBV3-2) and TRBJ1-6, with D uncertain. This CDR3 region has 14 residues. V gave up 1 base and J gave up 13 bases, with 14 bases separating them. From germline, CDR1 is LGHDT and CDR2 YNNKEL (reference sequence).

This clone was observed a single time. The V and J genes are TRBV15 and TRBJ1-1; 10 bases align to TRBD1. Germline CDR1 reads LNHNV; CDR2 reads YYDKDF (reference sequence). This CDR3 comprises 15 residues. The J segment lost 6 bases and the V segment lost 3 bases, leaving 7 bases of the junction unmatched. The CDR3 sequence: CATSSQGQGIAEAFF. DNA for the CDR3: TGTGCCACCAGCAGCCAGGGACAGGGGATCGCTGAAGCTTTCTTT.

V gene TRBV6-5 combines with J gene TRBJ2-7, with D unclear. Trimming left V 2 bases short and J 0 bases short, with 8 bases between. The length of the CDR3 is 14 residues. The germline V gene has CDR1 MNHEY and CDR2 SVGAGI. The CDR3 nucleotides are TGTGCCAGCAGTTACCAAGCATCCTCCTACGAGCAGTACTTC. It yields the protein CASSYQASSYEQYF.

This chain uses TRBV7-2 with TRBJ2-7; no reliable D call. The V gene's germline CDR1 is SGHTA and CDR2 FQGNSA. V lost 0 bases and J 3 bases, leaving 3 bases between the germline ends. The CDR3 is 12 residues long. The CDR3 DNA follows: TGTGCCAGCAGCTTAGCCTACTACGAGCAGTACTTC. This gives the protein CASSLAYYEQYF.

V gene TRBV29-1 combines with J gene TRBJ2-1; 11 bases map to TRBD2. Germline V gene data show CDR1 as SQVTM and CDR2 as ANQGSEA. CDR3 length: 13 amino acids. Losses at the gene ends were 6 bases for V and 9 bases for J; bases not matched to a gene: 7. CDR3 coding DNA: TGCAGCGTCAACAGACTAGCGGGACGTGAGCAGTTCTTC. This sequence encodes CSVNRLAGREQFF.

This clone has a count of ten or more. The CDR3 loop reads CASSDEGGSQPQHF. DNA for the CDR3: TGTGCCAGCAGTGACGAGGGAGGAAGTCAGCCCCAGCATTTT. The chain couples TRBV6-1 to TRBJ1-5; D uncertain. Germline CDR1 reads MNHNS; CDR2 reads SASEGT. V dropped 3 bases and J dropped 6 bases, with 12 bases sitting between them. The length of the CDR3 is 14 residues.

This chain joins TRBV6-2 or TRBV6-3 and TRBJ2-3; 10 positions match TRBD2. J gave up 2 bases and V 3 bases, and 8 bases lay outside the gene matches. Germline assignment: CDR1 MNHEY and CDR2 SVGEGT. The CDR3 has 17 residues. The CDR3 loop is CASSYSGGSPFTDTQYF. The CDR3 nucleotides read TGTGCCAGCAGTTATAGCGGGGGGTCGCCCTTCACAGATACGCAGTATTTT.

This chain links TRBV15 with TRBJ2-4, with D unclear. V was trimmed by 5 bases and J by 3 bases, leaving 5 bases between them. CDR1 LNHNV and CDR2 YYDKDF come from the germline V gene (reference sequence). This CDR3 region has 12 residues. The CDR3, as DNA: TGTGCCACCAGCCCGGGCAAAAACATTCAGTACTTC. Translation gives CATSPGKNIQYF. Combining the CDR3 with reference TRBV15 and TRBJ2-4 gives the whole variable domain DAMVIQNPRYQVTQFGKPVTLSCSQTLNHNVMYWYQQKSSQAPKLLFHYYDKDFNNEADTPDNFQSRRPNTSFCFLDIRSPGLGDTAMYLCATSPGKNIQYFGAGTRLSVL.

The V gene is TRBV5-1, the J gene TRBJ2-7; TRBD2 agrees at 11 bases. The CDR3 contains 15 residues. Germline trimming cut 4 bases from V and 1 base from J; bases unmatched to any gene: 4. Germline values: CDR1 SGHRS, CDR2 YFSETQ. For the CDR3, the DNA is TGCGCCAGCAGCATGACTAGCGGGGTTTCCTACGAGCAGTACTTC. Residues: CASSMTSGVSYEQYF.

The rearrangement joins TRBV28 to TRBJ2-2; TRBD2 matches at 9 bases. The CDR3 runs to 18 residues. V shed 5 bases and J 5 bases; nucleotides not matched to a gene: 15. The germline gives CDR1 MDHEN, CDR2 SYDVKM. CDR3 DNA: TGTGCCAGCAGTGCCAGGATTATAGCGGGAGTGTGGACCGGGGAGCTGTTTTTT. Translation gives CASSARIIAGVWTGELFF. Full variable domain (missing parts from reference TRBV28 and TRBJ2-2): DVKVTQSSRYLVKRTGEKVFLECVQDMDHENMFWYRQDPGLGLRLIYFSYDVKMKEKGDIPEGYSVSREKKERFSLILESASTNQTSMYLCASSARIIAGVWTGELFFGEGSRLTVL.

The chain has TRBV19 and TRBJ1-1, with 10 bases aligning to TRBD1. Germline V gives CDR1 LNHDA, CDR2 SQIVND (reference sequence). V lost 7 bases and J lost 4; bases outside the gene matches: 6. This CDR3 has 14 residues. CDR3 nucleotide sequence: TGTGCCAGTAAAGACAGGGGGCGAGGCACTGAAGCTTTCTTT. Its translation is CASKDRGRGTEAFF.

The rearrangement joins TRBV3-1 (or the pseudogene TRBV3-2) to TRBJ2-2; D uncertain. V lost 4 bases to trimming and J lost 2 bases, with 11 bases between them. Per the germline V gene, CDR1 is LGHDT and CDR2 is YNNKEL (reference sequence). The CDR3 is 15 amino acids. The CDR3 loop is CASSLDAGNTGELFF. CDR3 in DNA: TGTGCCAGCAGCCTCGACGCAGGAAACACCGGGGAGCTGTTTTTT.

This clone showed up just once. The chain combines TRBV19 with TRBJ1-1; 9 positions match TRBD1. The trim removed 4 bases at V and 6 bases at J, leaving 6 bases unmatched. Per the germline V gene, CDR1 is LNHDA and CDR2 is SQIVND (reference sequence). The CDR3 contains 14 residues. The CDR3, as DNA: TGTGCCAGTAGTAAGCGGACAGGGGACCCTGAAGCTTTCTTT. This encodes CASSKRTGDPEAFF.

The rearrangement uses TRBV4-1 and TRBJ2-7, with 10 bases matching TRBD1. After removal of 4 bases from V and 2 bases from J, the junction contained 11 bases not matched to a gene. The CDR3 covers 17 residues. The V gene's germline CDR1 is MGHRA and CDR2 YSYEKL. The CDR3 sequence: CASSPRGLGTGAYEQYF. In nucleotides, the CDR3 is TGCGCCAGCAGCCCAAGGGGCTTAGGGACAGGGGCCTACGAGCAGTACTTC.

V gene TRBV5-1 combines with J gene TRBJ1-2; D perhaps matches TRBD1 (5 bases). V was cut by 5 bases and J by 2 bases, with 19 bases left in between. The CDR3 runs to 16 residues. CDR1 SGHRS and CDR2 YFSETQ come from the germline V gene. DNA for the CDR3: TGCGCCAGCAGAGGCACCGGGGGGGAGGCAAACTATGGCTACACCTTC. It specifies CASRGTGGEANYGYTF.